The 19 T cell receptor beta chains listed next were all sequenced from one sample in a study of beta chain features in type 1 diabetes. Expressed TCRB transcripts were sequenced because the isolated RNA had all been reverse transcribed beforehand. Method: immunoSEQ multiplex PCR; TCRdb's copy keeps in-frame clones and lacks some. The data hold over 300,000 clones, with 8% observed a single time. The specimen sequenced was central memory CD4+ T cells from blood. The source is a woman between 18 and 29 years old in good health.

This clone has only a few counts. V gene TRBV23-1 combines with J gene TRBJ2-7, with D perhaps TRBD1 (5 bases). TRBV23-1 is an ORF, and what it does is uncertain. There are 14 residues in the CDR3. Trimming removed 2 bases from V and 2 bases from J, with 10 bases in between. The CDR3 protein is CASSQGAQTYEQYF. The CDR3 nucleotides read TGCGCCAGCAGTCAAGGGGCGCAGACCTACGAGCAGTACTTC.

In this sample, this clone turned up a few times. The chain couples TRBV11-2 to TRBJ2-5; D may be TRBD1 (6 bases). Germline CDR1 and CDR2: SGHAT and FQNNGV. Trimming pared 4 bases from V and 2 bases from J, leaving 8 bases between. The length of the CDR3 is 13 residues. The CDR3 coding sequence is TGTGCCAGCAGCTGGGGACAACAAGAGACCCAGTACTTC. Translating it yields CASSWGQQETQYF.

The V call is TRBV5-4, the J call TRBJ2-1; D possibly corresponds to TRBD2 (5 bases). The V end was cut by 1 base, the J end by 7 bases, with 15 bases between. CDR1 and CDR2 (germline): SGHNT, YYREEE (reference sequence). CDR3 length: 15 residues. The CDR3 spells CASSLISGLPNEQFF. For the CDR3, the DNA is TGTGCCAGCAGCTTGATCTCCGGACTTCCGAATGAGCAGTTCTTC.

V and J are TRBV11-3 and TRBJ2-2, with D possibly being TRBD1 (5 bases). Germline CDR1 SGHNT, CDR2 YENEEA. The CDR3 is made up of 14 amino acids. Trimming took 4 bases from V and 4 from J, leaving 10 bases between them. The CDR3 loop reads CASSSSRGTGELFF. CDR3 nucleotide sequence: TGTGCCAGCAGCTCGTCTAGGGGCACCGGGGAGCTGTTTTTT.

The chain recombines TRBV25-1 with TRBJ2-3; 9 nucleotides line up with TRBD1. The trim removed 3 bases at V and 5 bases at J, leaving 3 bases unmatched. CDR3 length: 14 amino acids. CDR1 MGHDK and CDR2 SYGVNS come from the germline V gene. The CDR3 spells CASSEGTGRDTQYF. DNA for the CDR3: TGTGCCAGCAGTGAGGGGACAGGGAGAGATACGCAGTATTTT.

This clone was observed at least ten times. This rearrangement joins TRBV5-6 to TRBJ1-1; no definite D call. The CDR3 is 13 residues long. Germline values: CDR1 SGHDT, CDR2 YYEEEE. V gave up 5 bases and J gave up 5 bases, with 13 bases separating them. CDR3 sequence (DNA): TGTGCCAGCAGTATGAGGTATCGTACTGAAGCTTTCTTT. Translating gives CASSMRYRTEAFF.

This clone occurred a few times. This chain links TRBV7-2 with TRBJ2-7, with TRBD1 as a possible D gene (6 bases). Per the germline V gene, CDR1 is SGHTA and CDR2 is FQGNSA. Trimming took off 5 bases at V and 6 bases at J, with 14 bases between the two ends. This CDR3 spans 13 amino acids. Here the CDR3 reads CASSPTGWREQYF. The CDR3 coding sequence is TGTGCCAGCAGCCCCACAGGGTGGCGCGAGCAGTACTTC.

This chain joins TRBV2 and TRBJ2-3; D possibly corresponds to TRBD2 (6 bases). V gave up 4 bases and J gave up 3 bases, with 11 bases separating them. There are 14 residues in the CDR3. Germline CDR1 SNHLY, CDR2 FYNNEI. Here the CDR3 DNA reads TGTGCCAGCAGTGGCGGGATAGGAACAGATACGCAGTATTTT. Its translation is CASSGGIGTDTQYF.

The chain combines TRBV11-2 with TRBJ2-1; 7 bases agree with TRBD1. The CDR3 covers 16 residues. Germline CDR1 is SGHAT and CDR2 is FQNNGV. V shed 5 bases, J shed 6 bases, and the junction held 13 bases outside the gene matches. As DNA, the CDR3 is TGTGCCAGCAGCCCTCGCGTGGCAGGGGGTGTCAATGAGCAGTTCTTC. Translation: CASSPRVAGGVNEQFF.

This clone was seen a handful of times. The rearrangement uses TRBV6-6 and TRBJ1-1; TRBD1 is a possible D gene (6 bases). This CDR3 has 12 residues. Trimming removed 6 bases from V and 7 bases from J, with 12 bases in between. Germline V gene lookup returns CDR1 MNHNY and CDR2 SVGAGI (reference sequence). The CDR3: CASRVPGVEAFF. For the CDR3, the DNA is TGTGCCAGCAGAGTCCCAGGGGTTGAAGCTTTCTTT.

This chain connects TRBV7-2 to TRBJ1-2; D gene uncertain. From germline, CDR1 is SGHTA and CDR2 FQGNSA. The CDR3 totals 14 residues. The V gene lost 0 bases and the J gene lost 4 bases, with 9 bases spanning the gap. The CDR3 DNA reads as TGTGCCAGCAGCTTAGCGGCGATTCCCTATGGCTACACCTTC. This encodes CASSLAAIPYGYTF.

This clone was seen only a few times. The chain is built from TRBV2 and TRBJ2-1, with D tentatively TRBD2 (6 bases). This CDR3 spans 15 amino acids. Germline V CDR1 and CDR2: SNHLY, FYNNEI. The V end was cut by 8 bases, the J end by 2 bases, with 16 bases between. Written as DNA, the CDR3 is TGTGCCAGCTCGCGGGAAATCAATGCCTACAATGAGCAGTTCTTC. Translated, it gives CASSREINAYNEQFF.

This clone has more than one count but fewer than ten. In nucleotides, the CDR3 is TGTGCCAGTAGCCAAACAGGGGGGTCCTACAATGAGCAGTTCTTC. Its translation is CASSQTGGSYNEQFF. The genes are TRBV19 and TRBJ2-1, with 8 positions matching TRBD1. Germline CDR1 LNHDA, CDR2 SQIVND (reference sequence). CDR3 length: 15 amino acids. V shed 6 bases and J 1 base; nucleotides not matched to a gene: 5.

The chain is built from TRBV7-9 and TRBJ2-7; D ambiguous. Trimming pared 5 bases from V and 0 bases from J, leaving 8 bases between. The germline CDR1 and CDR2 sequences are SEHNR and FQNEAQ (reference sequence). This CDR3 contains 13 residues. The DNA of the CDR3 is TGTGCCAGCAGCAACCGCAACTCCTACGAGCAGTACTTC. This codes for CASSNRNSYEQYF. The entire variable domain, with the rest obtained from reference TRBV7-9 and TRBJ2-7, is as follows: DTGVSQNPRHKITKRGQNVTFRCDPISEHNRLYWYRQTLGQGPEFLTYFQNEAQLEKSRLLSDRFSAERPKGSFSTLEIQRTEQGDSAMYLCASSNRNSYEQYFGPGTRLTVT.

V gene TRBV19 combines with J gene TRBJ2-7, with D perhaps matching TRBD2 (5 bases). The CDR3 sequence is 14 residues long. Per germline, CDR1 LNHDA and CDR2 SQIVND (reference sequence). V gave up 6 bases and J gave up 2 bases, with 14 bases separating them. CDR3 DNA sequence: TGTGCCAGTAGCGCCCCAGGACTTCCCTACGAGCAGTACTTC. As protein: CASSAPGLPYEQYF.

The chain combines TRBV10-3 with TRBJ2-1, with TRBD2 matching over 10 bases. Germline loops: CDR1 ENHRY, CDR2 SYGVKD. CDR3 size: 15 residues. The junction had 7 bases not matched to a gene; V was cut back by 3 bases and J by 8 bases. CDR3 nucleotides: TGTGCCATCAGTGACCCTAGCGGGAGTGACGATGAGCAGTTCTTC. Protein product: CAISDPSGSDDEQFF.

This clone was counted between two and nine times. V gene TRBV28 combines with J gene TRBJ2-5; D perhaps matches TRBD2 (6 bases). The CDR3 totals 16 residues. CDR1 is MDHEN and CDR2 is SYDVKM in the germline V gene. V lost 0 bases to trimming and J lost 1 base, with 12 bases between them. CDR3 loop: CASSLWAGKVQETQYF. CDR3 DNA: TGTGCCAGCAGTTTATGGGCGGGAAAGGTCCAAGAGACCCAGTACTTC.

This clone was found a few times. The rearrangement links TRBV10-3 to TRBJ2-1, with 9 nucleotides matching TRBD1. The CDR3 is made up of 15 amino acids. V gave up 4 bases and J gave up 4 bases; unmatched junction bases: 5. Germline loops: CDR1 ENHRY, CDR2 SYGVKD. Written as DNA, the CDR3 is TGTGCCATCAGTGTCGGAGGACAGGGGTACAATGAGCAGTTCTTC. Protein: CAISVGGQGYNEQFF.

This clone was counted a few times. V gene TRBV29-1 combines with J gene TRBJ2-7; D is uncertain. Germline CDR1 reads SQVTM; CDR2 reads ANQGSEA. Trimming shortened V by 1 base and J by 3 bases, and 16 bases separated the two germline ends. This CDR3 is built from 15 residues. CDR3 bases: TGCAGCGTTGAAGTGAGAGAACAGAACCTCTACGAGCAGTACTTC. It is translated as CSVEVREQNLYEQYF.